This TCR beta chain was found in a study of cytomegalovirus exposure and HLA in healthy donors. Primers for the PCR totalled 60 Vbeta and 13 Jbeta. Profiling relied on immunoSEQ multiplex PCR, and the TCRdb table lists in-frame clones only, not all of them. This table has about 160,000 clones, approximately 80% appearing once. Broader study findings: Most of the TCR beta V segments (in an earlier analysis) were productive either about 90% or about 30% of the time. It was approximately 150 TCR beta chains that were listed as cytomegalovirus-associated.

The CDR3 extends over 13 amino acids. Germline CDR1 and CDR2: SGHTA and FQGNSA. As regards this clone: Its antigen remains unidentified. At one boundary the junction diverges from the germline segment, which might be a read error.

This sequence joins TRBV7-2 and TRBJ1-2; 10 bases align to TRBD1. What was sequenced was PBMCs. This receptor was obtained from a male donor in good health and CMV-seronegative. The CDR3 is CASTSPGQGFYPF. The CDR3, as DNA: TGTGCCAGCACCTCCCCGGGACAGGGGTTTTACCCCTTC.